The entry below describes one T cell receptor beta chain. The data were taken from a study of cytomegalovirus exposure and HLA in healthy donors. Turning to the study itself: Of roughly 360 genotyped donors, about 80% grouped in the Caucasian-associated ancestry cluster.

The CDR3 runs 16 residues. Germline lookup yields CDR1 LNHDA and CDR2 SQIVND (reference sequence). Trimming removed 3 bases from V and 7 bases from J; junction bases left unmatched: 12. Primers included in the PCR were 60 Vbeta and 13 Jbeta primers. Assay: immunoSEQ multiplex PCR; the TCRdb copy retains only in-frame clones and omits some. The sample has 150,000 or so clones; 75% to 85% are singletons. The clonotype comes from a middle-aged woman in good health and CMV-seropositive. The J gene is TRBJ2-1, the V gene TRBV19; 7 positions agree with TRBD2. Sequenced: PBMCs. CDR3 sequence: CASSMPGRRGKNEQFF. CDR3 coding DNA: TGTGCCAGTAGTATGCCCGGGAGGAGGGGTAAGAATGAGCAGTTCTTC. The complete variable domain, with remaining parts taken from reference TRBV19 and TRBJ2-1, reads DGGITQSPKYLFRKEGQNVTLSCEQNLNHDAMYWYRQDPGQGLRLIYYSQIVNDFQKGDIAEGYSVSREKKESFPLTVTSAQKNPTAFYLCASSMPGRRGKNEQFFGPGTRLTVL.